Each of the 23 T cell receptor beta chains below was sequenced from the same sample in a study of control samples from healthy donors and cancer patients. Assay used: immunoSEQ multiplex PCR; TCRdb lists only in-frame clones, some missing. Of roughly 30,000 clones listed, more than 75% were seen once; the top ten hold roughly 1.5%. The sequencing sample was made of PBMCs. These receptors all stem from a woman between 35 and 50 years old with lung cancer.

This chain links TRBV15 with TRBJ1-2; tentatively, D is TRBD1 (5 bases). In germline, CDR1 is LNHNV, CDR2 YYDKDF (reference sequence). The V gene lost 2 bases and the J gene lost 8 bases, with 18 bases spanning the gap. The CDR3 extends over 15 amino acids. The CDR3 bases are TGTGCCACCAGCAGATCCTTGGCAGGGCAAGGCGGCTACACCTTC. Translated, it gives CATSRSLAGQGGYTF.

The chain links TRBV4-3 to TRBJ2-7; 9 nucleotides match TRBD1. With 1 base clipped from V and 5 bases from J, the junction kept 12 bases outside the gene matches. This CDR3 spans 17 amino acids. In germline, CDR1 is LGHNA, CDR2 YSLEER. CDR3: CASSQGLARDRVDEQYF. CDR3 sequence (DNA): TGCGCCAGCAGCCAAGGGCTGGCTCGGGACAGGGTAGACGAGCAGTACTTC.

V usage is TRBV27 and J usage is TRBJ1-5; no firm D call. This CDR3 region has 13 residues. Germline assignment: CDR1 MNHEY and CDR2 SMNVEV (reference sequence). V gave up 3 bases and J gave up 10 bases, with 13 bases separating them. The CDR3 reads CASSFRAFQPQHF. The CDR3 coding sequence is TGTGCCAGCAGTTTTAGGGCTTTCCAACCCCAGCATTTT.

The chain uses TRBV19 and TRBJ1-1; the D is unclear. V lost 4 bases and J 0 bases, leaving 6 bases between the germline ends. CDR1 is LNHDA and CDR2 is SQIVND in the germline V gene (reference sequence). CDR3 length equals 13 residues. CDR3 sequence reads: CASSNQVNTEAFF. In nucleotides, the CDR3 is TGTGCCAGTAGTAATCAGGTGAACACTGAAGCTTTCTTT.

The rearrangement links TRBV5-1 to TRBJ2-2, with D possibly matching TRBD1 (6 bases). CDR3 length: 15 residues. V was clipped by 8 bases and J by 3 bases, with 17 bases between them. Per germline, CDR1 SGHRS and CDR2 YFSETQ. Here the CDR3 reads CASRGTLGDTGELFF. The CDR3 bases are TGCGCCAGTAGGGGGACACTTGGTGACACCGGGGAGCTGTTTTTT.

The chain uses TRBV3-1 (or the pseudogene TRBV3-2) and TRBJ2-2; D not certain. V was shortened by 0 bases and J by 7 bases, with 12 bases between the two germline ends. The germline CDR1 and CDR2 sequences are LGHDT and YNNKEL (reference sequence). The CDR3 is made up of 15 amino acids. The DNA for the CDR3 is TGTGCCAGCAGCCAAGAAGGATCTGTACGCGGGGAGCTGTTTTTT. This codes for CASSQEGSVRGELFF.

The rearrangement links TRBV6-5 to TRBJ2-2, with D hard to call. This CDR3 comprises 13 residues. V was trimmed by 5 bases and J by 4 bases, leaving 8 bases between them. CDR1 is MNHEY and CDR2 is SVGAGI in the germline V gene. CDR3 loop: CASSLRPTGELFF. In nucleotides, the CDR3 is TGTGCCAGCAGTCTTCGACCCACCGGGGAGCTGTTTTTT.

The V gene is TRBV12-5, the J gene TRBJ1-1; D unclear. Germline CDR1 LGHNT, CDR2 FRNRAP. V was cut by 5 bases and J by 1 base, with 11 bases left in between. This CDR3 region has 14 residues. The CDR3 DNA reads TGTGCTAGTGGTCCAAGCAGCGCGAACACTGAAGCTTTCTTT. It specifies CASGPSSANTEAFF.

V is TRBV5-4 and J is TRBJ1-1; D is perhaps TRBD1 (5 bases). This CDR3 spans 15 amino acids. The V end lost 2 bases, the J end lost 1 base, and 12 bases lay between the germline ends. CDR1 is SGHNT and CDR2 is YYREEE in the germline V gene (reference sequence). CDR3 loop: CASSLGDDRNTEAFF. The CDR3 nucleotides are TGTGCCAGCAGCTTAGGGGACGACAGGAACACTGAAGCTTTCTTT.

The CDR3 DNA is TGTGCCAGCAGCTTTTCCGGGACCCACGCCTATGGCTACACCTTC. This gives the protein CASSFSGTHAYGYTF. The V call is TRBV27, the J call TRBJ1-2, with D perhaps matching TRBD1 (5 bases). The CDR3 is made up of 15 amino acids. Germline V CDR1 and CDR2: MNHEY, SMNVEV (reference sequence). The V end lost 6 bases, the J end lost 4 bases, and 18 bases lay between the germline ends.

The chain is built from TRBV4-2 and TRBJ2-5, with TRBD2 matching over 10 bases. V trimming: 0 bases; J trimming: 2 bases; junction bases outside the gene matches: 3. Germline values: CDR1 LGHNA, CDR2 YNFKEQ. This CDR3 is 16 amino acids long. The CDR3 DNA sequence: TGTGCCAGCAGCCAAGATCTAGCGGGGGTACAAGAGACCCAGTACTTC. It is translated as CASSQDLAGVQETQYF.

The rearrangement links TRBV5-6 to TRBJ1-1, with TRBD1 as a possible D gene (5 bases). Germline CDR1 SGHDT, CDR2 YYEEEE. V was shortened by 0 bases and J by 5 bases, with 11 bases between the two germline ends. This CDR3 is built from 14 residues. The chain's CDR3 is CASSLGAGETEAFF. The CDR3, as DNA: TGTGCCAGCAGCTTGGGAGCGGGGGAGACTGAAGCTTTCTTT.

The chain recombines TRBV18 with TRBJ2-1; D remains ambiguous. The germline V gene has CDR1 KGHSH and CDR2 LQKENI. With 1 base removed from V and 3 bases from J, the gap between germline ends came to 4 bases. The CDR3 is 13 amino acids. This CDR3 reads CASSPQGYNEQFF. The CDR3 DNA is TGTGCCAGCTCACCACAGGGCTACAATGAGCAGTTCTTC.

The table lists this clone with a count of one. DNA of the CDR3: TGTGCCAGCAGCCCATCTAGGACAGGGGGAACTGAAGCTTTCTTT. It translates to CASSPSRTGGTEAFF. The chain joins TRBV7-8 to TRBJ1-1; 10 bases align to TRBD1. CDR1 is SGHVS, CDR2 FQNEAQ, per germline. CDR3 length equals 15 residues. Trimming removed 5 bases from V and 5 bases from J; junction bases left unmatched: 8. Full variable domain (missing parts from reference TRBV7-8 and TRBJ1-1): GAGVSQSPRYKVAKRGQDVALRCDPISGHVSLFWYQQALGQGPEFLTYFQNEAQLDKSGLPSDRFFAERPEGSVSTLKIQRTQQEDSAVYLCASSPSRTGGTEAFFGQGTRLTVV.

The V call is TRBV4-3, the J call TRBJ2-3; 7 bases map to TRBD2. From germline, CDR1 is LGHNA and CDR2 YSLEER. V lost 0 bases to trimming and J lost 1 base; unmatched junction nucleotides: 7. The CDR3 totals 17 residues. Here the CDR3 DNA reads TGCGCCAGCAGCCAAGAAGGGGCGGGGGACCGCACAGATACGCAGTATTTT. Protein product: CASSQEGAGDRTDTQYF.

This chain connects TRBV9 to TRBJ2-7, with 8 bases lining up with TRBD1. The germline gives CDR1 SGDLS, CDR2 YYNGEE. Unmatched junction bases numbered 4, after V lost 3 bases and J lost 5 bases. The CDR3 consists of 13 residues. In DNA, the CDR3 is TGTGCCAGCAGCGAACAGGGGGTCGACGAGCAGTACTTC. Its protein is CASSEQGVDEQYF.

V is TRBV3-1 (or the pseudogene TRBV3-2) and J is TRBJ2-7; D is unresolved. Germline V gene sequence: CDR1 LGHDT, CDR2 YNNKEL (reference sequence). Trimming shortened V by 0 bases and J by 3 bases, and 9 bases separated the two germline ends. The CDR3 contains 14 residues. CDR3 sequence reads: CASSQDLEYYEQYF. In nucleotides, the CDR3 is TGTGCCAGCAGCCAAGATCTGGAGTACTACGAGCAGTACTTC.

This chain's CDR3 is CASSAGVGNQPQHF. In DNA form, the CDR3 reads TGTGCCAGCAGCGCGGGAGTCGGGAATCAGCCCCAGCATTTT. The rearrangement uses TRBV27 and TRBJ1-5; D remains unclear. There are 14 residues in the CDR3. Trimming left V 6 bases short and J 4 bases short, with 13 bases between. Germline CDR1 is MNHEY and CDR2 is SMNVEV (reference sequence).

This chain uses TRBV11-2 with TRBJ1-1; 11 bases are a match to TRBD1. Germline CDR1 and CDR2: SGHAT and FQNNGV. V lost 3 bases, J lost 4 bases, and 4 bases stayed unmatched. The CDR3 has 15 amino acids. Here the CDR3 DNA reads TGTGCCAGCAGCTTCTCCGGGACAGGGGGCACTGAAGCTTTCTTT. It translates to CASSFSGTGGTEAFF.

The rearrangement links TRBV5-1 to TRBJ2-3; 7 positions agree with TRBD1. Germline V gene lookup returns CDR1 SGHRS and CDR2 YFSETQ. V dropped 2 bases and J dropped 6; count of bases not matched to a gene: 3. The CDR3 consists of 13 residues. CDR3 region: CASSFDREDTQYF. CDR3 in DNA: TGCGCCAGCAGCTTCGACAGGGAGGATACGCAGTATTTT.

The chain combines TRBV18 with TRBJ2-1; 7 nucleotides align to TRBD2. V lost 7 bases, J lost 1 base, and 4 bases stayed unmatched. The CDR3 has 14 residues. CDR1 KGHSH and CDR2 LQKENI come from the germline V gene. CDR3 in amino acids: CASLSGESYNEQFF. Here the CDR3 DNA reads TGTGCCAGCTTAAGCGGGGAATCCTACAATGAGCAGTTCTTC. Filled out from reference TRBV18 and TRBJ2-1, the complete variable domain reads NAGVMQNPRHLVRRRGQEARLRCSPMKGHSHVYWYRQLPEEGLKFMVYLQKENIIDESGMPKERFSAEFPKEGPSILRIQQVVRGDSAAYFCASLSGESYNEQFFGPGTRLTVL.

As to this clone: The junction and the germline gene differ at one end; a read error may be behind it. This chain connects TRBV5-4 to TRBJ1-2; TRBD1 might be the D (5 bases). The germline gives CDR1 SGHNT, CDR2 YYREEE (reference sequence). The CDR3 sequence is 15 residues long. CDR3 coding DNA: TGTGCCAGCAGCTTAGGGACTGACGTTTTGGCTTATTTAGAATTC. Translation: CASSLGTDVLAYLEF.

The chain employs TRBV5-1 and TRBJ2-6, with D perhaps TRBD1 or TRBD2 (5 bases each). Between the trimmed V and J ends, which lost 2 bases and 4 bases, there was a span of 7 bases. The CDR3 has 14 residues. From germline, CDR1 is SGHRS and CDR2 YFSETQ. The CDR3 protein is CASSFGDGANVLTF. The DNA of the CDR3 is TGCGCCAGCAGCTTTGGGGACGGGGCCAACGTCCTGACTTTC.